This T cell receptor (beta chain) was retrieved from a study of early stage breast cancer tumors. Overall study context: The ER+/PR+/HER2- tumors included 7 to 9 ductal and a handful of lobular carcinomas. Study-level points and caveats: Compared with adjacent normal breast tissue, tumors showed roughly 2.5-fold greater T cell density and higher clonality.

Points on this clone: Its antigen is unidentified.

Data came from immunoSEQ multiplex PCR; TCRdb stores just in-frame clones and leaves some out. The sample yields fewer than 50,000 clones, approximately 78% seen once. The V gene lost 7 bases and the J gene lost 3 bases, with 15 bases spanning the gap. The germline V gene encodes CDR1 LNHDA and CDR2 SQIVND (reference sequence). This CDR3 has 15 residues. The clonotype originates from a person between 45 and 65 years old with breast cancer. The specimen was blood. The chain joins TRBV19 to TRBJ2-2, with a weak D call TRBD1 (6 bases). The CDR3 region is CASTLGGHHTGELFF. The CDR3 bases are TGTGCCAGTACCTTAGGGGGACACCACACCGGGGAGCTGTTTTTT.